This entry lists 27 T cell receptor beta chains sequenced from one sample in a study of T cell responses to AZD1222 COVID-19 vaccine. Using immunoSEQ multiplex PCR, the repertoire was profiled, and TCRdb retains in-frame clones only, with some absent. The sample lists 100,000 or so clones; around nine tenths were seen once. The starting material was peripheral blood, obtained on day 0 of AZD1222 vaccination. The receptors were sampled from an adult in good health.

This clone came up a few times. The rearrangement joins TRBV4-2 to TRBJ1-2; D gene uncertain. Looked up from germline, CDR1 is LGHNA and CDR2 is YNFKEQ. The ends were cut back, 4 bases at V and 2 bases at J, with 14 bases in the middle. This CDR3 comprises 15 residues. CDR3 protein: CASSPGKGTNYGYTF. CDR3 sequence (DNA): TGTGCCAGCAGCCCCGGTAAGGGTACAAACTATGGCTACACCTTC.

This chain joins TRBV21-1 and TRBJ1-2; no DNA check was done on the table's D call, TRBD1. TRBV21-1 is tagged as a pseudogene. The CDR3 has 11 residues. CDR3 nucleotide sequence: TGTGCCAGCAGCAACCATCAAGGCTACACCTTC. Protein sequence: CASSNHQGYTF.

V usage is TRBV29-1 and J usage is TRBJ1-1; possible D gene TRBD1, 5 bases. Per the germline V gene, CDR1 is SQVTM and CDR2 is ANQGSEA. V was cut by 4 bases and J by 0 bases, with 15 bases left in between. The CDR3 runs to 15 residues. CDR3 DNA: TGCAGCGTTGCGGGGGGTTGGGGGATGAACACTGAAGCTTTCTTT. Translated: CSVAGGWGMNTEAFF.

The table lists this clone with a count of one. This chain joins TRBV10-1 and TRBJ1-2; possible D gene TRBD1, 5 bases. V lost 0 bases to trimming and J lost 6 bases, with 17 bases between them. The germline gives CDR1 WNHNN, CDR2 SYGVQD (reference sequence). The CDR3 has 16 residues. The CDR3 DNA reads TGCGCCAGCAGTGAGTCGAAGGGTGGGGGGTACGATGGCTACACCTTC. The encoded protein is CASSESKGGGYDGYTF.

This clone was counted once. The chain joins TRBV19 to TRBJ1-1, with 9 bases matching TRBD1. The CDR3 contains 15 residues. V shed 4 bases and J 0 bases; nucleotides not matched to a gene: 3. Germline CDR1 is LNHDA and CDR2 is SQIVND (reference sequence). CDR3 nucleotides: TGTGCCAGTAGTAGGGACAGGGCAATGAACACTGAAGCTTTCTTT. Translating gives CASSRDRAMNTEAFF.

V usage is TRBV10-2 and J usage is TRBJ1-5; D remains ambiguous. Per germline, CDR1 WSHSY and CDR2 SAAADI. CDR3 length: 16 residues. Trimming stripped 7 bases from V and 0 bases from J, with 16 bases between. In DNA form, the CDR3 reads TGCGCCAGCAAGAGTCACCGCGACTTTAGCAATCAGCCCCAGCATTTT. As protein: CASKSHRDFSNQPQHF.

This clone occurred a few times. The chain joins TRBV12-3 or TRBV12-4 to TRBJ1-2, with no clear D. Trimming took 2 bases from V and 2 from J, leaving 3 bases between them. The CDR3 extends over 12 amino acids. In nucleotides, the CDR3 is TGTGCCAGCAGTTTACTCAACTATGGCTACACCTTC. Its translation is CASSLLNYGYTF.

The genes are TRBV7-9 and TRBJ1-4, with 7 bases aligning to TRBD1. This CDR3 comprises 15 residues. J gave up 1 base and V 3 bases, and 2 bases lay outside the gene matches. The germline CDR1 and CDR2 sequences are SEHNR and FQNEAQ (reference sequence). The CDR3 is CASSFWDRTNEKLFF. The CDR3 coding sequence is TGTGCCAGCAGCTTCTGGGACAGAACTAATGAAAAACTGTTTTTT.

The chain recombines TRBV7-8 with TRBJ1-2; the D is unclear. Deletions cut 3 bases from V and 8 bases from J, with 10 bases between. The CDR3 has 12 residues. CDR1 SGHVS and CDR2 FQNEAQ come from the germline V gene. CDR3 sequence (DNA): TGTGCCAGCAGCTTCGACCTGGGGGGCTACACCTTC. Protein: CASSFDLGGYTF.

The rearrangement links TRBV2 to TRBJ1-1; TRBD1 might be the D (5 bases). The germline V gene has CDR1 SNHLY and CDR2 FYNNEI. V was trimmed by 4 bases and J by 0 bases, leaving 15 bases between them. This CDR3 comprises 16 residues. The chain's CDR3 is CASSGGRIGLNTEAFF. The CDR3 coding sequence is TGTGCCAGCAGTGGGGGCAGAATCGGTCTGAACACTGAAGCTTTCTTT.

The chain carries TRBV5-8 and TRBJ2-1; 11 bases map to TRBD1. CDR3 length equals 16 residues. V lost 5 bases, J lost 8 bases, and 12 bases stayed unmatched. From germline, CDR1 is SGHTS and CDR2 YDEGEE. DNA for the CDR3: TGTGCCAGCAGACCCTACGGGACAGGGGGTGAATATGAGCAGTTCTTC. Amino acid sequence: CASRPYGTGGEYEQFF. The variable domain in full, completed from reference TRBV5-8 and TRBJ2-1, reads EAGVTQSPTHLIKTRGQQATLRCSPISGHTSVYWYQQALGLGLQFLLWYDEGEERNRGNFPPRFSGRQFPNYSSELNVNALELEDSALYLCASRPYGTGGEYEQFFGPGTRLTVL.

In this sample, this clone turned up once. This chain connects TRBV6-4 to TRBJ2-3, with D possibly TRBD2 on 5 matching bases. Germline CDR1 MRHNA, CDR2 SNTAGT. The CDR3 loop spans 15 amino acids. Between the trimmed V and J ends, which lost 10 bases and 2 bases, there was a span of 19 bases. The CDR3: CATKEEDSNTDTQYF. The CDR3 region has the DNA TGTGCCACCAAAGAGGAGGATTCCAACACAGATACGCAGTATTTT.

V and J are TRBV18 and TRBJ1-1, with TRBD1 as a possible D gene (5 bases). The CDR3 has 13 residues. Trimming removed 5 bases at V and 2 bases at J, with 9 bases between. Germline loops: CDR1 KGHSH, CDR2 LQKENI. The DNA for the CDR3 is TGTGCCAGCTCATCCGACAGTAACACTGAAGCTTTCTTT. Encoded protein: CASSSDSNTEAFF.

The chain couples TRBV4-3 to TRBJ2-7; 8 nucleotides agree with TRBD1. Germline loops: CDR1 LGHNA, CDR2 YSLEER. The ends lost 2 bases at V and 0 bases at J; junction bases unmatched: 6. The CDR3 runs 16 residues. DNA of the CDR3: TGCGCCAGCAGCCAATATGGACAGGGCCCCTCCTACGAGCAGTACTTC. This sequence encodes CASSQYGQGPSYEQYF.

The rearrangement uses TRBV6-1 and TRBJ1-2; TRBD1 is a possible D gene (5 bases). The CDR3 consists of 16 residues. Trimming shortened V by 4 bases and J by 2 bases, and 17 bases separated the two germline ends. Looked up from germline, CDR1 is MNHNS and CDR2 is SASEGT. This CDR3 reads CASSANLGTGNYGYTF. Here the CDR3 DNA reads TGTGCCAGCAGTGCCAATCTAGGGACGGGAAACTATGGCTACACCTTC.

The chain recombines TRBV6-5 with TRBJ1-1; tentative D call: TRBD1 (6 bases). Germline V gene data show CDR1 as MNHEY and CDR2 as SVGAGI. Trimming took 2 bases from V and 1 from J, leaving 14 bases between them. This CDR3 region has 16 residues. CDR3 nucleotides: TGTGCCAGCAGTTACAGTCTCTCCAGGGGGAACACTGAAGCTTTCTTT. Protein product: CASSYSLSRGNTEAFF.

This clone was counted only a few times. The CDR3 DNA sequence: TGTGCCAGCAGTGCGACTAGCGGGGGTCAAGAGACCCAGTACTTC. Translated, it gives CASSATSGGQETQYF. V and J are TRBV6-4 and TRBJ2-5; 12 bases line up with TRBD2. Germline V lookup: CDR1 MRHNA, CDR2 SNTAGT. CDR3 length: 15 residues. Germline trimming cut 4 bases from V and 2 bases from J; bases unmatched to any gene: 2.

The rearrangement uses TRBV19 and TRBJ1-1; D not resolved. This CDR3 contains 13 residues. Germline V gene data show CDR1 as LNHDA and CDR2 as SQIVND (reference sequence). Trimming cost V 0 bases and J 1 base, with 3 bases left between them. The chain's CDR3 is CASSIEGNTEAFF. Written as DNA, the CDR3 is TGTGCCAGTAGTATAGAAGGGAACACTGAAGCTTTCTTT. The full variable domain, its missing parts supplied by reference TRBV19 and TRBJ1-1, is DGGITQSPKYLFRKEGQNVTLSCEQNLNHDAMYWYRQDPGQGLRLIYYSQIVNDFQKGDIAEGYSVSREKKESFPLTVTSAQKNPTAFYLCASSIEGNTEAFFGQGTRLTVV.

The rearrangement joins TRBV6-5 to TRBJ2-7; TRBD1 agrees at 8 bases. Germline V gene sequence: CDR1 MNHEY, CDR2 SVGAGI. Trimming at V came to 4 bases and at J to 2 bases, leaving 1 base not matched to a gene. The CDR3 covers 13 residues. CDR3 sequence: CASSWDRTYEQYF. In DNA, the CDR3 is TGTGCCAGCAGTTGGGACAGGACCTACGAGCAGTACTTC.

The chain recombines TRBV4-2 with TRBJ2-1; 9 bases are a match to TRBD2. CDR1 and CDR2 from the germline V gene are LGHNA and YNFKEQ. The CDR3 is made up of 15 amino acids. The J segment lost 7 bases and the V segment lost 4 bases, leaving 8 bases of the junction unmatched. CDR3 region: CASSPGRGGVNEQFF. Here the CDR3 DNA reads TGTGCCAGCAGCCCAGGGCGGGGGGGCGTAAATGAGCAGTTCTTC.

In this sample, this clone turned up once. This chain joins TRBV15 and TRBJ1-6; no definite D call. The CDR3 has 13 residues. CDR1 LNHNV and CDR2 YYDKDF come from the germline V gene (reference sequence). With 3 bases removed from V and 10 bases from J, the gap between germline ends came to 10 bases. CDR3 residues: CATSRLWKSPLHF. DNA of the CDR3: TGTGCCACCAGCAGGCTTTGGAAATCACCCCTCCACTTT. The variable domain in full, with the rest retrieved from reference TRBV15 and TRBJ1-6, is DAMVIQNPRYQVTQFGKPVTLSCSQTLNHNVMYWYQQKSSQAPKLLFHYYDKDFNNEADTPDNFQSRRPNTSFCFLDIRSPGLGDTAMYLCATSRLWKSPLHFGNGTRLTVT.

This rearrangement joins TRBV6-6 to TRBJ1-2, with 7 bases matching TRBD1. V shed 0 bases, J shed 6 bases, and the junction held 4 bases outside the gene matches. The length of the CDR3 is 14 residues. CDR1 and CDR2 from the germline V gene are MNHNY and SVGAGI (reference sequence). The CDR3 is CASSYSIGTDGYTF. The CDR3, as DNA: TGTGCCAGCAGTTACTCGATAGGGACAGATGGCTACACCTTC.

V and J are TRBV19 and TRBJ2-2, with a weak D call TRBD1 (5 bases). Trimming left V 3 bases short and J 3 bases short, with 14 bases between. Germline loops: CDR1 LNHDA, CDR2 SQIVND (reference sequence). This CDR3 contains 16 residues. CDR3 DNA: TGTGCCAGTAGTATTCTTAGGGGCGCGGACACCGGGGAGCTGTTTTTT. Translation: CASSILRGADTGELFF.

The V and J genes are TRBV1 and TRBJ2-5; the D call in the table, TRBD2, was not verified against the DNA. TRBV1 is a recognized pseudogene. There are 13 residues in the CDR3. CDR3 sequence: CTNHSGGSETQYF. The CDR3 nucleotides read TGCACCAACCATAGCGGGGGGTCGGAGACCCAGTACTTC.

This chain joins TRBV9 and TRBJ2-7; 8 bases are shared with TRBD1. The CDR3 covers 15 residues. V lost 0 bases to trimming and J lost 5 bases; unmatched junction nucleotides: 7. Germline-derived CDR1 and CDR2 are SGDLS and YYNGEE. In nucleotides, the CDR3 is TGTGCCAGCAGCGTAGCTTCCGACAGGGGCCACGAGCAGTACTTC. Protein sequence: CASSVASDRGHEQYF.

V is TRBV7-9 and J is TRBJ1-6, with D unresolved. V lost 1 base, J lost 7 bases, and 11 bases lay in between. The CDR3 consists of 15 residues. In germline, CDR1 is SEHNR, CDR2 FQNEAQ (reference sequence). This CDR3 reads CASSLDGFWNSPLHF. The CDR3 DNA reads TGTGCCAGCAGCTTAGACGGGTTTTGGAATTCACCCCTCCACTTT.

This chain joins TRBV7-9 and TRBJ2-7; 8 nucleotides align to TRBD2. The V and J ends lost 3 bases and 2 bases, in that order; junction bases with no gene match: 6. The CDR3 has 15 amino acids. Germline V gene data show CDR1 as SEHNR and CDR2 as FQNEAQ (reference sequence). In DNA, the CDR3 is TGTGCCAGCAGCTTGGGTGGCGGGGGGACCTACGAGCAGTACTTC. It is translated as CASSLGGGGTYEQYF. Full variable domain (remainder filled in from reference TRBV7-9 and TRBJ2-7): DTGVSQNPRHKITKRGQNVTFRCDPISEHNRLYWYRQTLGQGPEFLTYFQNEAQLEKSRLLSDRFSAERPKGSFSTLEIQRTEQGDSAMYLCASSLGGGGTYEQYFGPGTRLTVT.